This T cell receptor (beta chain) emerged from a study of Ad26.COV2.S vaccination and SARS-CoV-2 variants. Treatment noted: about 20 received Ad26.COV2.S at low or high dose, single or two shots; about 5 received placebo; per-sample allocation not given. Sampling happened 63 days after the first vaccine or placebo injection. Germline V gene lookup returns CDR1 SGHRS and CDR2 YFSETQ. The CDR3 sequence is 13 residues long. With 4 bases removed from V and 2 bases from J, the gap between germline ends came to 10 bases. Measured with immunoSEQ multiplex PCR; TCRdb has only the in-frame clones, and not every one. The sample shows around 450,000 clones, approximately 90% of them seen only once.

This clonotype originated in a person aged 18-65 years who received the Ad26.COV2.S COVID-19 vaccine or a placebo. The source was peripheral blood, collected in a trial of Ad26.COV2.S vaccine versus placebo. The rearrangement links TRBV5-1 to TRBJ2-7; a weak D match, TRBD1 (6 bases). CDR3 DNA sequence: TGCGCCAGCAGCCCGACAGGACCCTACGAGCAGTACTTC. Protein product: CASSPTGPYEQYF.